This TCR beta chain derives from a study of control samples from healthy donors and cancer patients. J gave up 1 base and V 1 base, and 6 bases lay outside the gene matches. The CDR3 has 16 residues. Germline loops: CDR1 SGDLS, CDR2 YYNGEE. Only in-frame clones appear in the TCRdb table, and some are missing; sequencing was by immunoSEQ multiplex PCR. The sample holds more than 45,000 clones, 75% to 95% seen once. Material: PBMCs. This chain links TRBV9 with TRBJ2-3, with 7 bases identical to TRBD1. The receptor was isolated from a man aged 25-45 years with colorectal cancer. The chain's CDR3 is CASSVRGLMGTDTQYF. The CDR3 bases are TGTGCCAGCAGCGTAAGGGGGCTAATGGGCACAGATACGCAGTATTTT.